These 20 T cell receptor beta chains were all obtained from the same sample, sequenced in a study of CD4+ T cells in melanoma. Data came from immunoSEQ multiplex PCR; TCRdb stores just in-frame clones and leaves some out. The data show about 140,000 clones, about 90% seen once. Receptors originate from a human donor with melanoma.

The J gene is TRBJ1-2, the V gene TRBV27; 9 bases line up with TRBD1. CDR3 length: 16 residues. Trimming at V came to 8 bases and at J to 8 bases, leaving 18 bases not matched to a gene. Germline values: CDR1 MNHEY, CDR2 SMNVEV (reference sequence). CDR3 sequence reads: CASGYTGGETSRGYTF. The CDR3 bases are TGTGCCAGCGGATATACAGGGGGCGAGACGTCTAGGGGCTACACCTTC.

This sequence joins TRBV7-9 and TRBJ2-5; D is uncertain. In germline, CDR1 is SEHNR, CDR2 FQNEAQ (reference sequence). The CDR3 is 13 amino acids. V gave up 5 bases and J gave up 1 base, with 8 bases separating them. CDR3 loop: CASSPLLQETQYF. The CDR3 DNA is TGTGCCAGCAGCCCCCTCCTCCAAGAGACCCAGTACTTC.

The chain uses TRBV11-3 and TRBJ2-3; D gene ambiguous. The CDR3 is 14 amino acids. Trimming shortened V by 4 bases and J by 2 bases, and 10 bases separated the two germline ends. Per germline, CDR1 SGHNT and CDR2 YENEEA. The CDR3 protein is CASSSDWNTDTQYF. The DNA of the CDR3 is TGTGCCAGCAGCTCCGACTGGAACACAGATACGCAGTATTTT. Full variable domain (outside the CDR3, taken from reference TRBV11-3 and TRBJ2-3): EAGVVQSPRYKIIEKKQPVAFWCNPISGHNTLYWYLQNLGQGPELLIRYENEEAVDDSQLPKDRFSAERLKGVDSTLKIQPAELGDSAVYLCASSSDWNTDTQYFGPGTRLTVL.

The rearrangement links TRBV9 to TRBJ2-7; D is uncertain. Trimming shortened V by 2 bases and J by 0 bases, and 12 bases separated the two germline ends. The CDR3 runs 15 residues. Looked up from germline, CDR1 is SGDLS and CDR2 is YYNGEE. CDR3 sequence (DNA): TGTGCCAGCAGCGTTTCCGGCGCGAGCTCCTACGAGCAGTACTTC. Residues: CASSVSGASSYEQYF.

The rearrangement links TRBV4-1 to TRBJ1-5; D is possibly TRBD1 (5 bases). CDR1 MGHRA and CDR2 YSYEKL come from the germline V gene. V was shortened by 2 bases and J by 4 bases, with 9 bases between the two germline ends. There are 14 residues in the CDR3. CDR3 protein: CASSQPGKNQPQHF. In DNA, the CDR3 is TGCGCCAGCAGCCAACCAGGGAAGAATCAGCCCCAGCATTTT.

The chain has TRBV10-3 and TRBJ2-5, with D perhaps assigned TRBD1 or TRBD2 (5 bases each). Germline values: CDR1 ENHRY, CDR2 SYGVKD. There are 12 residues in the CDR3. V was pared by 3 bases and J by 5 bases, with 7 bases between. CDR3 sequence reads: CAISEWGETQYF. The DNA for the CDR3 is TGTGCCATCAGTGAATGGGGGGAGACCCAGTACTTC.

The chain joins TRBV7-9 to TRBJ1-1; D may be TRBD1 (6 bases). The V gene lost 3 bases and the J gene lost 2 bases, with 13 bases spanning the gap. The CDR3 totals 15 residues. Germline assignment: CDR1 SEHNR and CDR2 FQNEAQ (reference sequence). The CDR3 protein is CASSFTGIGNTEAFF. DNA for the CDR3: TGTGCCAGCAGCTTCACAGGGATCGGAAACACTGAAGCTTTCTTT.

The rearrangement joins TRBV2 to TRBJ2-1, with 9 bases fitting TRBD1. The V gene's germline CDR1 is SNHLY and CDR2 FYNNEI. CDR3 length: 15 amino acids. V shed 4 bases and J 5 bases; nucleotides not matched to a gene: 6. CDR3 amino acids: CASSARTGEDNEQFF. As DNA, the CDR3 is TGTGCCAGCAGTGCTCGGACAGGGGAGGACAATGAGCAGTTCTTC.

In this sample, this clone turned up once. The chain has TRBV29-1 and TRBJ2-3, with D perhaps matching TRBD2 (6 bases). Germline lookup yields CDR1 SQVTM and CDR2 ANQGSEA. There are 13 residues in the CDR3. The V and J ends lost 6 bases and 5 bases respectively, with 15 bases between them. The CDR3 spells CSVRREVVDTQYF. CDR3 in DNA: TGCAGCGTACGCAGGGAGGTTGTAGATACGCAGTATTTT.

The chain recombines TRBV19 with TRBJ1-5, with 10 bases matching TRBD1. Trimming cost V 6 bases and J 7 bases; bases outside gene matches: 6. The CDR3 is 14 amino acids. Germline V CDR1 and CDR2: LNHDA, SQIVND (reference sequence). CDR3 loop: CASSDRGLGQPQHF. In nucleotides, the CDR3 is TGTGCCAGTAGCGACAGGGGGCTTGGGCAGCCCCAGCATTTT. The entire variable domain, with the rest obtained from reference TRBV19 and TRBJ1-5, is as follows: DGGITQSPKYLFRKEGQNVTLSCEQNLNHDAMYWYRQDPGQGLRLIYYSQIVNDFQKGDIAEGYSVSREKKESFPLTVTSAQKNPTAFYLCASSDRGLGQPQHFGDGTRLSIL.

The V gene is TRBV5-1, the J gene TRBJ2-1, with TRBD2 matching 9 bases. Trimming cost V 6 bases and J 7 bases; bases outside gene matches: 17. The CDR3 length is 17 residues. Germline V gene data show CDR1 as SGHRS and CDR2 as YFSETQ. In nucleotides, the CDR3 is TGCGCCAGCACCCCGGCCGGCGGGGGGGCGGTTGCGAATGAGCAGTTCTTC. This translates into CASTPAGGGAVANEQFF.

CDR3 residues: CAWRARDRAGNTIYF. Written as DNA, the CDR3 is TGTGCCTGGAGAGCTCGCGACAGGGCTGGAAACACCATATATTTT. The chain recombines TRBV30 with TRBJ1-3; 7 nucleotides agree with TRBD1. The CDR3 spans 15 residues. CDR1 is GTSNPN, CDR2 SVGIG, per germline (reference sequence). V shed 3 bases, J shed 2 bases, and the junction held 7 bases outside the gene matches.

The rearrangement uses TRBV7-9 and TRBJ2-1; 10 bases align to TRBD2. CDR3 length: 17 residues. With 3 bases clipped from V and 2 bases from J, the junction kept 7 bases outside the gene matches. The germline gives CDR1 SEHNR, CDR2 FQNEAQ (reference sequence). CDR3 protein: CASSLELAGPTYNEQFF. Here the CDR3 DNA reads TGTGCCAGCAGCTTGGAACTAGCGGGACCGACCTACAATGAGCAGTTCTTC.

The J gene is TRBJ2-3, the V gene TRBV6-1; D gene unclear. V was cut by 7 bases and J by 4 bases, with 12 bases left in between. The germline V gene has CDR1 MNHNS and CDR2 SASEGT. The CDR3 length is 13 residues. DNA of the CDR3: TGTGCCAGCATCCTAACCGGAGCAGATACGCAGTATTTT. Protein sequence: CASILTGADTQYF.

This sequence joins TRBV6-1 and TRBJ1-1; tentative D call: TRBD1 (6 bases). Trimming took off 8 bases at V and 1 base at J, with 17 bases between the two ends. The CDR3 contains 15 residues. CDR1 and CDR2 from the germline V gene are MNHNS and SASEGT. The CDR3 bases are TGTGCCAGCTCATCCGGGGGGGCCGGGAACACTGAAGCTTTCTTT. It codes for CASSSGGAGNTEAFF.

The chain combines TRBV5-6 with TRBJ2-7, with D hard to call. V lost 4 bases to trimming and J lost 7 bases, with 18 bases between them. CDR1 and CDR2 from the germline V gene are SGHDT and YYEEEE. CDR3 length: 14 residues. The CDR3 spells CASSPPGTGLEQYF. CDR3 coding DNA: TGTGCCAGCAGCCCCCCCGGTACTGGCCTAGAGCAGTACTTC. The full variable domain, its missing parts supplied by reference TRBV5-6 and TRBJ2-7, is DAGVTQSPTHLIKTRGQQVTLRCSPKSGHDTVSWYQQALGQGPQFIFQYYEEEERQRGNFPDRFSGHQFPNYSSELNVNALLLGDSALYLCASSPPGTGLEQYFGPGTRLTVT.

Here the CDR3 DNA reads TGTGCCAGCAGCTTAGAAGGGGGGGGCGTAGGGAACACTGAAGCTTTCTTT. This codes for CASSLEGGGVGNTEAFF. The chain has TRBV11-2 and TRBJ1-1; D possibly corresponds to TRBD1 (6 bases). The CDR3 has 17 residues. The V and J ends lost 0 bases and 1 base respectively, with 15 bases between them. Germline CDR1 SGHAT, CDR2 FQNNGV.

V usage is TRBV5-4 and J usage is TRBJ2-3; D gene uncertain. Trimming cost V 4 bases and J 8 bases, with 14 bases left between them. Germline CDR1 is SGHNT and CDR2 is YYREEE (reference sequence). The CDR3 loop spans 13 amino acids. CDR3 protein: CASSPPADSTQYF. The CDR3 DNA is TGTGCCAGCAGCCCGCCGGCCGATAGTACGCAGTATTTT.

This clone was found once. CDR3 DNA: TGCGCCAGCAGTATCGCCGGGGCCAACGTCCTGACTTTC. This gives the protein CASSIAGANVLTF. The V gene is TRBV5-1, the J gene TRBJ2-6, with D uncertain. V was pared by 5 bases and J by 4 bases, with 7 bases between. This CDR3 has 13 residues. CDR1 is SGHRS and CDR2 is YFSETQ in the germline V gene.

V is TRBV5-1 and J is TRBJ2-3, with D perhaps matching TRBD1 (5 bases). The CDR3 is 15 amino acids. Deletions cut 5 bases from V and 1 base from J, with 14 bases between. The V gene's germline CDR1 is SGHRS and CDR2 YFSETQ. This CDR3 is CASRDWGWGTDTQYF. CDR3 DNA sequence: TGCGCCAGCAGAGACTGGGGCTGGGGCACAGATACGCAGTATTTT.